The 10 T cell receptor beta chains listed next were all sequenced from one sample in a study of blood T cell repertoires in COVID-19. The protocol was immunoSEQ multiplex PCR, while the TCRdb copy is restricted to in-frame clones and leaves out a portion. The table records about 130,000 clones, 75% to 90% of them present only once. The sample consisted of peripheral blood. These TCRs come from a human donor in a cohort sampled during active COVID-19.

V gene TRBV7-2 combines with J gene TRBJ2-7, with 8 bases identical to TRBD2. The CDR3 loop spans 14 amino acids. Germline V gene lookup returns CDR1 SGHTA and CDR2 FQGNSA. With 2 bases clipped from V and 2 bases from J, the junction kept 2 bases outside the gene matches. The CDR3 region has the DNA TGTGCCAGCAGCTTACGCGGGGGGACCTACGAGCAGTACGTC. It codes for CASSLRGGTYEQYV.

V gene TRBV6-2 or TRBV6-3 combines with J gene TRBJ1-5, with 7 bases identical to TRBD1. J gave up 4 bases and V 5 bases, and 5 bases lay outside the gene matches. The CDR3 length is 14 residues. CDR1 MNHEY and CDR2 SVGEGT come from the germline V gene. The chain's CDR3 is CASSPPGGNQPQHF. The CDR3, as DNA: TGTGCCAGCAGTCCCCCAGGGGGGAATCAGCCCCAGCATTTT.

V usage is TRBV19 and J usage is TRBJ1-1; 9 nucleotides agree with TRBD1. The CDR3 loop spans 15 amino acids. The V and J ends lost 6 bases and 4 bases, in that order; junction bases with no gene match: 9. Germline-derived CDR1 and CDR2 are LNHDA and SQIVND (reference sequence). CDR3 bases: TGTGCCAGTAGCAGAGGGACAGGGAGGGCCACTGAAGCTTTCTTT. This encodes CASSRGTGRATEAFF.

The chain joins TRBV12-3 or TRBV12-4 to TRBJ2-5, with a tentative D call TRBD2 (6 bases). This CDR3 spans 13 amino acids. The V end was cut by 3 bases, the J end by 2 bases, with 7 bases between. This CDR3 is CASSLDYQETQYF. The DNA of the CDR3 is TGTGCCAGCAGTTTGGACTATCAAGAGACCCAGTACTTC.

This clone was observed a single time. CDR3 loop: CASSPTRTGELFF. The CDR3 DNA reads as TGTGCCAGTAGCCCGACTAGAACCGGGGAGCTGTTTTTT. The V call is TRBV19, the J call TRBJ2-2; D possibly corresponds to TRBD2 (6 bases). Trimming stripped 6 bases from V and 5 bases from J, with 10 bases between. The CDR3 is 13 residues long. The germline gives CDR1 LNHDA, CDR2 SQIVND (reference sequence).

The J gene is TRBJ1-2, the V gene TRBV11-3; 11 bases match TRBD1. Germline assignment: CDR1 SGHNT and CDR2 YENEEA. The CDR3 has 17 amino acids. The junction had 20 bases not matched to a gene; V was cut back by 10 bases and J by 7 bases. For the CDR3, the DNA is TGTGCCACCTCAACGGGACAGGGGGAGTCAGGGCACCGTGGCTACACCTTC. Its translation is CATSTGQGESGHRGYTF.

The V gene is TRBV27, the J gene TRBJ1-1, with D possibly being TRBD1 (6 bases). Trimming stripped 4 bases from V and 5 bases from J, with 11 bases between. CDR1 is MNHEY, CDR2 SMNVEV, per germline (reference sequence). The CDR3 has 13 residues. The CDR3 region is CASSSVRGTEAFF. CDR3 nucleotide sequence: TGTGCCAGCAGTTCTGTCAGGGGTACTGAAGCTTTCTTT.

J is TRBJ2-3 and V is TRBV5-6; 7 nucleotides line up with TRBD2. The V segment lost 3 bases and the J segment 0 bases; nucleotides outside the gene matches: 7. The germline V gene encodes CDR1 SGHDT and CDR2 YYEEEE. The CDR3 is 16 amino acids. CDR3 sequence (DNA): TGTGCCAGCAGCTCTCTAGCGGAATCTAGCACAGATACGCAGTATTTT. Translating gives CASSSLAESSTDTQYF.

The chain couples TRBV27 to TRBJ1-5, with 8 bases matching TRBD1. The germline V gene has CDR1 MNHEY and CDR2 SMNVEV (reference sequence). This CDR3 has 15 residues. The V gene end was trimmed by 4 bases and the J gene end by 4 bases; junction bases not matched to a gene: 6. CDR3 sequence (DNA): TGTGCCAGCAGTTCCGCCTGGACAGGGAATCAGCCCCAGCATTTT. Protein: CASSSAWTGNQPQHF.

This clone showed up just once. Here the CDR3 DNA reads TGTGCCAGCAGTCTCGAGCGACTCTCGGACGAGCAGTACTTC. Amino acid sequence: CASSLERLSDEQYF. The J gene is TRBJ2-7, the V gene TRBV28; D gene uncertain. CDR3 size: 14 residues. The V gene's germline CDR1 is MDHEN and CDR2 SYDVKM. V lost 5 bases, J lost 5 bases, and 16 bases lay in between. Together with reference TRBV28 and TRBJ2-7, the CDR3 gives the full variable domain: DVKVTQSSRYLVKRTGEKVFLECVQDMDHENMFWYRQDPGLGLRLIYFSYDVKMKEKGDIPEGYSVSREKKERFSLILESASTNQTSMYLCASSLERLSDEQYFGPGTRLTVT.